The 20 T cell receptor beta chains listed next were all sequenced from one sample in a study of blood T cell repertoires in COVID-19. The method was immunoSEQ multiplex PCR; TCRdb's version includes in-frame clones alone and lacks a portion of them. In the table there are about 46,000 clones, about 82% of which are singletons. What was sequenced was peripheral blood. The receptors stem from a man of 80 years or more with active COVID-19.

This clone was seen a single time. The chain recombines TRBV3-1 (or the pseudogene TRBV3-2) with TRBJ2-5, with D maybe TRBD1 (6 bases). The CDR3 covers 13 residues. CDR1 and CDR2 (germline): LGHDT, YNNKEL (reference sequence). Deletions cut 6 bases from V and 7 bases from J, with 15 bases between. The CDR3 nucleotides are TGTGCCAGCAGTTACGGACAGTCGGGGACCCAGTACTTC. Amino acids: CASSYGQSGTQYF.

V usage is TRBV6-2 or TRBV6-3 and J usage is TRBJ2-6, with 11 bases identical to TRBD1. CDR1 is MNHEY, CDR2 SVGEGT, per germline. The junction had 7 bases not matched to a gene; V was cut back by 7 bases and J by 2 bases. This CDR3 spans 17 amino acids. The CDR3 protein is CASTPGTGGPGANVLTF. The CDR3, as DNA: TGTGCCAGCACCCCCGGGACAGGGGGGCCTGGGGCCAACGTCCTGACTTTC.

This clone appeared a few times. The chain joins TRBV12-3 or TRBV12-4 to TRBJ1-5; no firm D call. V lost 3 bases and J lost 2, with 5 bases in between. This CDR3 spans 13 amino acids. In DNA, the CDR3 is TGTGCCAGCAGTTTCCCTGGCAATCAGCCCCAGCATTTT. It translates to CASSFPGNQPQHF.

The gene calls are TRBV4-3 and TRBJ1-5, with unresolved D. The germline V gene has CDR1 LGHNA and CDR2 YSLEER. Trimming removed 2 bases from V and 2 bases from J, with 22 bases in between. This CDR3 contains 19 residues. The CDR3 DNA sequence: TGCGCCAGCAGCCAAACGGCGCCGAATGGAGGAGCGGGCAATCAGCCCCAGCATTTT. It translates to CASSQTAPNGGAGNQPQHF.

J is TRBJ2-1 and V is TRBV19, with TRBD1 matching over 7 bases. This CDR3 spans 16 amino acids. CDR1 and CDR2 from the germline V gene are LNHDA and SQIVND (reference sequence). With V trimmed by 5 bases and J by 5 bases, 12 bases remained unmatched. Here the CDR3 DNA reads TGTGCCAGTAGTCGATCCGGGACAGCCCATCACAATGAGCAGTTCTTC. Translation gives CASSRSGTAHHNEQFF.

This chain links TRBV3-1 (or the pseudogene TRBV3-2) with TRBJ1-6; TRBD1 agrees at 7 bases. V lost 1 base to trimming and J lost 8 bases; unmatched junction nucleotides: 2. This CDR3 region has 14 residues. The germline gives CDR1 LGHDT, CDR2 YNNKEL (reference sequence). The chain's CDR3 is CASSQVGTDSPLHF. The CDR3 bases are TGTGCCAGCAGCCAAGTTGGGACAGATTCACCCCTCCACTTT.

The table lists this clone with a count of one. V and J are TRBV27 and TRBJ2-2; 12 nucleotides line up with TRBD2. The trim removed 4 bases at V and 3 bases at J, leaving 6 bases unmatched. The CDR3 sequence is 17 residues long. From germline, CDR1 is MNHEY and CDR2 SMNVEV (reference sequence). The CDR3 DNA is TGTGCCAGCAGTTCGCCAGGACTAGCGGGATACACCGGGGAGCTGTTTTTT. Protein product: CASSSPGLAGYTGELFF.

This chain's CDR3 is CASSLKAGGSYEQYF. As DNA, the CDR3 is TGCGCCAGCAGCTTGAAAGCGGGAGGGTCCTACGAGCAGTACTTC. The gene calls are TRBV5-1 and TRBJ2-7, with TRBD2 identical over 10 bases. Germline CDR1 SGHRS, CDR2 YFSETQ. The CDR3 is made up of 15 amino acids. Unmatched junction bases numbered 2, after V lost 1 base and J lost 1 base.

J is TRBJ2-7 and V is TRBV30; TRBD1 agrees at 8 bases. This CDR3 has 15 amino acids. Germline V gene data show CDR1 as GTSNPN and CDR2 as SVGIG (reference sequence). After removal of 2 bases from V and 7 bases from J, the junction contained 13 bases not matched to a gene. The CDR3 nucleotides are TGTGCCTGGAGTACCAGGACAGGGCTCAGGGGGGAGCAGTACTTC. It codes for CAWSTRTGLRGEQYF. Drawing the rest from reference TRBV30 and TRBJ2-7, the complete variable domain is SQTIHQWPATLVQPVGSPLSLECTVEGTSNPNLYWYRQAAGRGLQLLFYSVGIGQISSEVPQNLSASRPQDRQFILSSKKLLLSDSGFYLCAWSTRTGLRGEQYFGPGTRLTVT.

V is TRBV19 and J is TRBJ2-2, with D possibly TRBD1 on 5 matching bases. The CDR3 consists of 13 residues. The V gene lost 7 bases and the J gene lost 1 base, with 7 bases spanning the gap. Looked up from germline, CDR1 is LNHDA and CDR2 is SQIVND (reference sequence). CDR3 DNA: TGTGCCAGTAACACAGGGAACACCGGGGAGCTGTTTTTT. Translating it yields CASNTGNTGELFF.

The gene calls are TRBV27 and TRBJ2-7, with D perhaps TRBD2 (6 bases). The V gene's germline CDR1 is MNHEY and CDR2 SMNVEV (reference sequence). Trimming took 2 bases from V and 4 from J, leaving 12 bases between them. The length of the CDR3 is 14 residues. The CDR3 loop is CASSLGGNWYEQYF. CDR3 nucleotides: TGTGCCAGCAGTTTAGGAGGGAACTGGTACGAGCAGTACTTC.

This clone was picked up one time. V gene TRBV2 combines with J gene TRBJ2-4, with TRBD1 matching 8 bases. Germline lookup yields CDR1 SNHLY and CDR2 FYNNEI. This CDR3 has 15 residues. V shed 3 bases and J 2 bases; nucleotides not matched to a gene: 3. The CDR3 region is CASSDRGLTKNIQYF. DNA of the CDR3: TGTGCCAGCAGTGACAGGGGGCTGACCAAAAACATTCAGTACTTC. The variable domain in full, with the rest retrieved from reference TRBV2 and TRBJ2-4, is EPEVTQTPSHQVTQMGQEVILRCVPISNHLYFYWYRQILGQKVEFLVSFYNNEISEKSEIFDDQFSVERPDGSNFTLKIRSTKLEDSAMYFCASSDRGLTKNIQYFGAGTRLSVL.

This rearrangement joins TRBV19 to TRBJ1-6; unclear D gene. The germline CDR1 and CDR2 sequences are LNHDA and SQIVND (reference sequence). This CDR3 is built from 16 residues. Trimming left V 4 bases short and J 0 bases short, with 10 bases between. CDR3 DNA sequence: TGTGCCAGTAGTACCTCCGGGAACTCCTATAATTCACCCCTCCACTTT. Translating it yields CASSTSGNSYNSPLHF. The full variable domain, with the rest looked up from reference TRBV19 and TRBJ1-6, is DGGITQSPKYLFRKEGQNVTLSCEQNLNHDAMYWYRQDPGQGLRLIYYSQIVNDFQKGDIAEGYSVSREKKESFPLTVTSAQKNPTAFYLCASSTSGNSYNSPLHFGNGTRLTVT.

The chain joins TRBV6-5 to TRBJ1-6, with 7 positions matching TRBD1. The junction had 7 bases not matched to a gene; V was cut back by 6 bases and J by 8 bases. Germline CDR1 MNHEY, CDR2 SVGAGI. The CDR3 totals 14 residues. The CDR3 DNA reads TGTGCCAGCAGCCGCGGACAGGAGCATTCACCCCTCCACTTT. Protein: CASSRGQEHSPLHF.

This chain connects TRBV5-1 to TRBJ1-6; D is possibly TRBD1 (5 bases). Trimming stripped 0 bases from V and 10 bases from J, with 11 bases between. Germline V CDR1 and CDR2: SGHRS, YFSETQ. The CDR3 runs 14 residues. As DNA, the CDR3 is TGCGCCAGCAGCTTGGGGGGACGGGAGTCACCCCTCCACTTT. This translates into CASSLGGRESPLHF.

The chain combines TRBV19 with TRBJ2-3; D is ambiguous. The CDR3 runs 13 residues. V lost 2 bases and J 5 bases, leaving 8 bases between the germline ends. Germline loops: CDR1 LNHDA, CDR2 SQIVND (reference sequence). The CDR3 protein is CASSINTEDTQYF. As DNA, the CDR3 is TGTGCCAGTAGTATAAATACAGAAGATACGCAGTATTTT.

V gene TRBV7-2 combines with J gene TRBJ2-1; 7 bases map to TRBD2. The V and J ends lost 1 base and 7 bases, in that order; junction bases with no gene match: 10. CDR1 and CDR2 (germline): SGHTA, FQGNSA. The CDR3 length is 16 residues. The CDR3 sequence: CASSLGGGRFRNEQFF. CDR3 DNA sequence: TGTGCCAGCAGCTTAGGGGGCGGGAGATTTCGGAATGAGCAGTTCTTC. Using reference TRBV7-2 and TRBJ2-1 for the parts outside the CDR3, the full variable domain is GAGVSQSPSNKVTEKGKDVELRCDPISGHTALYWYRQSLGQGLEFLIYFQGNSAPDKSGLPSDRFSAERTGGSVSTLTIQRTQQEDSAVYLCASSLGGGRFRNEQFFGPGTRLTVL.

The chain links TRBV7-2 to TRBJ1-1; 9 bases fit TRBD1. This CDR3 is 15 amino acids long. CDR1 is SGHTA, CDR2 FQGNSA, per germline. The V segment lost 5 bases and the J segment 5 bases; nucleotides outside the gene matches: 9. The CDR3 DNA sequence: TGTGCCAGCAGCCGGACACAGGGGGCGGTGACTGAAGCTTTCTTT. Translation gives CASSRTQGAVTEAFF.

The chain is built from TRBV7-6 and TRBJ2-2, with TRBD1 as a possible D gene (5 bases). CDR3 length equals 17 residues. Germline CDR1 reads SGHVS; CDR2 reads FNYEAQ. The V and J ends lost 2 bases and 5 bases respectively, with 18 bases between them. The CDR3 protein is CASSLRQFGVQTGELFF. In DNA form, the CDR3 reads TGTGCCAGCAGCTTAAGACAGTTTGGGGTACAAACCGGGGAGCTGTTTTTT.

The chain couples TRBV19 to TRBJ2-3, with unresolved D. Germline CDR1 and CDR2: LNHDA and SQIVND (reference sequence). This CDR3 is built from 13 residues. V gave up 4 bases and J gave up 5 bases, with 10 bases separating them. The CDR3 region is CASSTRYGDTQYF. The CDR3 region has the DNA TGTGCCAGTAGTACTCGCTACGGAGATACGCAGTATTTT.